These 2 T cell receptor beta chains share one sample of origin, sequenced in a study of blood T cells in healthy people across ages. For the second PCR, which ran for roughly 6 to 12 cycles, a sample-barcoded 5' primer and a J-beta primer mix were used. TCRdb redid the calling of the 5' RACE reads with MiXCR, one entry per CDR3 protein. Of approximately 940,000 distinct CDR3 sequences in the sample, around 48% were seen once. Sequencing was done on a sample of blood. These receptors originate from a man aged 30-40 years in good health.

The gene calls are TRBV20-1 and TRBJ2-7; D might be TRBD1 (5 bases). Per germline, CDR1 DFQATT and CDR2 SNEGSKA (reference sequence). The length of the CDR3 is 11 residues. The germline V and J ends were trimmed by 0 bases and 9 bases, with 9 bases remaining between them. CDR3 sequence: CSARELGPQYF. The CDR3 nucleotides are TGCAGTGCTAGAGAACTGGGGCCGCAGTACTTC.

The chain recombines TRBV11-2 with TRBJ2-1; TRBD2 matches 7 bases. Trimming cost V 3 bases and J 1 base; bases outside gene matches: 6. This CDR3 spans 16 amino acids. The germline CDR1 and CDR2 sequences are SGHAT and FQNNGV. The chain's CDR3 is CASSFERGNSYNEQFF. DNA for the CDR3: TGTGCCAGCAGCTTCGAGCGGGGAAATTCCTACAATGAGCAGTTCTTC.